The clone carrying this T cell receptor (beta chain) was seen only once. TCR beta was sequenced from blood CD8+ and CD4+ T cells. In the multiple sclerosis control group, patients were treatment-naive and had stable or active relapsing-remitting disease. This entry comes from a study of CD8 T cells in Susac syndrome. Trimming at V came to 3 bases and at J to 4 bases, leaving 5 bases not matched to a gene. Germline CDR1 SGHRS, CDR2 YFSETQ. This CDR3 region has 14 residues. When the RNA was reverse transcribed, random hexamers were used with an input of 0.5 to 1 ug. Amplification of TCR beta CDR3 by immunoSEQ multiplex PCR spanned 54 Vbeta and 13 Jbeta. TCRdb redid the calling of the immunoSEQ multiplex PCR reads with MiXCR, one entry per CDR3 protein. The repertoire consists of some 400,000 distinct CDR3 sequences, with around 85% occurring once and the leading ten covering approximately 0.11%.

The rearrangement links TRBV5-1 to TRBJ1-1; 8 bases agree with TRBD1. This sequence was found in a human donor with multiple sclerosis. Sequenced: CD8+ T cells from PBMCs. CDR3 amino acids: CASSWTTGGTEAFF. CDR3 sequence (DNA): TGCGCCAGCAGCTGGACCACAGGGGGCACTGAAGCTTTCTTT.